The clone carrying this T cell receptor beta chain has only a few counts. The data stem from a study of T cells after yellow fever vaccination. Using its own MiXCR run on the 5' RACE reads, TCRdb lists one record per CDR3 protein. The sample includes about 210,000 distinct CDR3 sequences, approximately 3% of them seen just once. The TCR comes from a man aged 18 to 35 who received the YFV17D yellow fever vaccine. The input for sequencing was CD4+ T cells sorted from PBMCs, taken 10 days after the yellow fever booster vaccination.

The CDR3 loop reads CASSPQDMVTGELFF. In nucleotides, the CDR3 is TGTGCCAGCAGCCCACAGGACATGGTCACCGGGGAGCTGTTTTTT. The chain couples TRBV7-7 to TRBJ2-2, with TRBD1 as a possible D gene (5 bases). This CDR3 contains 15 residues. Deletions cut 5 bases from V and 4 bases from J, with 14 bases between. Per germline, CDR1 SSHAT and CDR2 FNYEAQ (reference sequence). Supplemented by reference TRBV7-7 and TRBJ2-2, the full variable domain reads GAGVSQSPRYKVTKRGQDVTLRCDPISSHATLYWYQQALGQGPEFLTYFNYEAQPDKSGLPSDRFSAERPEGSISTLTIQRTEQRDSAMYRCASSPQDMVTGELFFGEGSRLTVL.